This T cell receptor beta chain appears in the sequencing data of a study of CD8 T cells in Susac syndrome. This clonotype occurred once. The multiple sclerosis controls were treatment-naive patients, and their relapsing-remitting disease was stable or active. Negative isolation was applied to CD8+ and CD4+ T cells, and FACS enrichment was applied to TEMRA cells. Random hexamers were used to reverse transcribe roughly 0.45 to 1 ug of RNA. Across 54 Vbeta and 13 Jbeta, immunoSEQ multiplex PCR amplified TCR beta CDR3. TCRdb recomputed calls from the immunoSEQ multiplex PCR reads with MiXCR, one row per CDR3 protein. The sample yields approximately 140,000 distinct CDR3 sequences, 80% to 85% seen once. The length of the CDR3 is 14 residues. The germline V gene encodes CDR1 GTSNPN and CDR2 SVGIG (reference sequence). V was clipped by 5 bases and J by 6 bases, with 19 bases between them.

The V and J genes are TRBV30 and TRBJ1-1; D is possibly TRBD1 (5 bases). This sequence was found in a human donor with multiple sclerosis. Material for sequencing was CD8+ T cells from PBMCs. Here the CDR3 DNA reads TGTGCCTGGGGAGAACAGGCCTGGAGTGCTGAAGCTTTCTTT. The encoded protein is CAWGEQAWSAEAFF.